These 24 T cell receptor beta chains were sequenced from one sample in a study of T cells after yellow fever vaccination. TCRdb ran MiXCR on the 5' RACE reads and lists one entry per CDR3 protein. The sample lists 170,000 or so distinct CDR3 sequences; 6.2% were seen once. Sequencing was performed on CD4+ T cells sorted from PBMCs, taken on the day of the first yellow fever vaccination. These receptors all stem from a man aged 18 to 29 who received the YFV17D yellow fever vaccine.

V gene TRBV7-9 combines with J gene TRBJ2-5; D is unclear. Germline assignment: CDR1 SEHNR and CDR2 FQNEAQ (reference sequence). The CDR3 covers 12 residues. Trimming removed 1 base from V and 7 bases from J, with 7 bases in between. CDR3 protein: CASSLGPVTQYF. The CDR3 bases are TGTGCCAGCAGCTTAGGCCCGGTGACCCAGTACTTC.

This clonotype has a handful of counts. J is TRBJ2-5 and V is TRBV7-2, with 9 bases that match TRBD2. Unmatched junction bases numbered 12, after V lost 6 bases and J lost 1 base. CDR1 and CDR2 (germline): SGHTA, FQGNSA. This CDR3 contains 17 residues. The CDR3 loop reads CASSFNGGGGAQETQYF. As DNA, the CDR3 is TGTGCCAGCAGTTTCAACGGGGGCGGGGGGGCCCAAGAGACCCAGTACTTC.

The sample holds many counts of this clonotype. The chain has TRBV20-1 and TRBJ2-5; D perhaps matches TRBD2 (7 bases). CDR1 DFQATT and CDR2 SNEGSKA come from the germline V gene (reference sequence). V lost 5 bases and J lost 4, with 14 bases in between. This CDR3 region has 13 residues. CDR3 bases: TGCAGTGCTCCCGGCGCGGGGGCAGAGACCCAGTACTTC. Protein: CSAPGAGAETQYF.

This clonotype showed up many times. The chain combines TRBV6-5 with TRBJ1-2, with D perhaps TRBD1 (6 bases). Trimming cost V 7 bases and J 4 bases, with 10 bases left between them. The CDR3 spans 12 residues. Germline values: CDR1 MNHEY, CDR2 SVGAGI. The CDR3 region has the DNA TGTGCCAGCATGGGGGCGTCCTATGGCTACACCTTC. Translation gives CASMGASYGYTF.

This clonotype showed up many times. The chain joins TRBV10-3 to TRBJ2-7; D call uncertain. V dropped 11 bases and J dropped 4 bases, with 12 bases sitting between them. CDR1 is ENHRY, CDR2 SYGVKD, per germline. The CDR3 loop spans 11 amino acids. The CDR3 sequence: CAVSVGYEQYF. The DNA of the CDR3 is TGTGCCGTTTCGGTAGGTTACGAGCAGTACTTC.

V gene TRBV2 combines with J gene TRBJ2-6; D ambiguous. Trimming cost V 4 bases and J 0 bases, with 13 bases left between them. CDR1 and CDR2 (germline): SNHLY, FYNNEI. The CDR3 loop spans 17 amino acids. CDR3 amino acids: CASSGSLTSSGANVLTF. The DNA for the CDR3 is TGTGCCAGCAGTGGATCCCTCACGAGCTCTGGGGCCAACGTCCTGACTTTC. Looking up the rest from reference TRBV2 and TRBJ2-6 gives the full variable domain: EPEVTQTPSHQVTQMGQEVILRCVPISNHLYFYWYRQILGQKVEFLVSFYNNEISEKSEIFDDQFSVERPDGSNFTLKIRSTKLEDSAMYFCASSGSLTSSGANVLTFGAGSRLTVL.

This clonotype was observed at least ten times. V gene TRBV12-3 or TRBV12-4 combines with J gene TRBJ1-2; D unresolved. The V end was cut by 6 bases, the J end by 3 bases, with 14 bases between. The CDR3 sequence is 14 residues long. The DNA for the CDR3 is TGTGCCAGCAGGCCGGGGAATCTCGACTATGGCTACACCTTC. Protein product: CASRPGNLDYGYTF.

With respect to this clonotype: This may come from a read error, since a much larger clone is one base off. The chain uses TRBV6-6 and TRBJ2-1; D unclear. Per the germline V gene, CDR1 is MNHNY and CDR2 is SVGAGI (reference sequence). The CDR3 has 11 residues. Trimming pared 7 bases from V and 8 bases from J, leaving 9 bases between. CDR3 nucleotide sequence: TGTGCCAGCATCTCCAAAGATGAGCAGTTCTTC. It is translated as CASISKDEQFF.

This clonotype came up a few times. V is TRBV7-8 and J is TRBJ1-2; 8 bases map to TRBD1. V gave up 3 bases and J gave up 8 bases; unmatched junction bases: 8. CDR1 is SGHVS, CDR2 FQNEAQ, per germline. The length of the CDR3 is 14 residues. The CDR3: CASSFQGAREGYTF. The CDR3 DNA reads TGTGCCAGCAGCTTCCAGGGGGCTAGAGAAGGCTACACCTTC.

This sequence joins TRBV27 and TRBJ2-7; the match to TRBD1 covers 7 bases. This CDR3 contains 15 residues. The V gene end was trimmed by 5 bases and the J gene end by 0 bases; junction bases not matched to a gene: 7. Germline V gene sequence: CDR1 MNHEY, CDR2 SMNVEV (reference sequence). CDR3: CASSPTGAISYEQYF. The CDR3 DNA reads as TGTGCCAGCAGTCCAACAGGGGCCATCTCCTACGAGCAGTACTTC.

This chain connects TRBV6-5 to TRBJ2-5; 14 bases match TRBD2. Trimming at V came to 9 bases and at J to 5 bases, leaving 14 bases not matched to a gene. This CDR3 has 17 residues. Germline assignment: CDR1 MNHEY and CDR2 SVGAGI. The CDR3 DNA reads TGTGCCAGTCCAGCTGCGGGACTAGCGGGGGCAGAGGAGACCCAGTACTTC. Its protein is CASPAAGLAGAEETQYF.

This clonotype was recorded at least ten times. CDR3 residues: CSASQRGGDTQYF. The CDR3 DNA reads TGCAGTGCTAGCCAGCGGGGGGGCGATACGCAGTATTTT. V usage is TRBV20-1 and J usage is TRBJ2-3; 10 bases match TRBD2. There are 13 residues in the CDR3. Germline V gives CDR1 DFQATT, CDR2 SNEGSKA (reference sequence). V lost 3 bases to trimming and J lost 6 bases; unmatched junction nucleotides: 3.

The rearrangement links TRBV7-3 to TRBJ2-2; no clear D. The CDR3 is made up of 14 amino acids. CDR1 SGHTA and CDR2 FQGTGA come from the germline V gene. V was clipped by 5 bases and J by 5 bases, with 12 bases between them. DNA of the CDR3: TGTGCCAGCAGCCCCCCCGCCTCAACCGGGGAGCTGTTTTTT. Its translation: CASSPPASTGELFF.

This clonotype was observed at least ten times. This chain joins TRBV5-1 and TRBJ1-1; 7 nucleotides agree with TRBD1. The ends lost 6 bases at V and 2 bases at J; junction bases unmatched: 4. CDR3 length equals 13 residues. Germline assignment: CDR1 SGHRS and CDR2 YFSETQ. CDR3 sequence reads: CASKRDSNTEAFF. CDR3 in DNA: TGCGCCAGCAAGCGGGACAGCAACACTGAAGCTTTCTTT.

This clonotype was detected many times. The chain has TRBV15 and TRBJ1-4; no clear D. With 0 bases removed from V and 5 bases from J, the gap between germline ends came to 4 bases. This CDR3 has 13 residues. The germline V gene encodes CDR1 LNHNV and CDR2 YYDKDF (reference sequence). As DNA, the CDR3 is TGTGCCACCAGCAGAGATTTGAATGAAAAACTGTTTTTT. Translated, it gives CATSRDLNEKLFF.

This chain links TRBV7-2 with TRBJ2-1; the match to TRBD2 covers 8 bases. With V trimmed by 6 bases and J by 6 bases, 10 bases remained unmatched. The V gene's germline CDR1 is SGHTA and CDR2 FQGNSA. The CDR3 loop spans 15 amino acids. The CDR3 DNA sequence: TGTGCCAGCAGTTATTACACCGGGACTAGCAATGAGCAGTTCTTC. Amino acid sequence: CASSYYTGTSNEQFF.

This clonotype was observed a few times. V usage is TRBV2 and J usage is TRBJ2-1; D ambiguous. V lost 4 bases, J lost 10 bases, and 8 bases lay in between. The CDR3 has 11 amino acids. In germline, CDR1 is SNHLY, CDR2 FYNNEI. The CDR3 region has the DNA TGTGCCAGCAGTGGTAGGAGCGAGCAGTTCTTC. Residues: CASSGRSEQFF. The full variable domain, rest sourced from reference TRBV2 and TRBJ2-1, is EPEVTQTPSHQVTQMGQEVILRCVPISNHLYFYWYRQILGQKVEFLVSFYNNEISEKSEIFDDQFSVERPDGSNFTLKIRSTKLEDSAMYFCASSGRSEQFFGPGTRLTVL.

This clonotype turned up a few times. The rearrangement joins TRBV12-3 or TRBV12-4 to TRBJ2-1; weak D call: TRBD2 (6 bases). CDR3 length: 14 amino acids. V was pared by 3 bases and J by 9 bases, with 15 bases between. The CDR3 DNA sequence: TGTGCCAGCAGTTTTGGGCAGGGAGGAGGTGAGCAGTTCTTC. Amino acid sequence: CASSFGQGGGEQFF.

Here the CDR3 DNA reads TGCGCCAGCAGCTTGGGGGACAGCGTCCCCAATGAGCAGTTCTTC. It is translated as CASSLGDSVPNEQFF. The J gene is TRBJ2-1, the V gene TRBV5-1, with 7 bases that match TRBD1. There are 15 residues in the CDR3. In germline, CDR1 is SGHRS, CDR2 YFSETQ. Losses at the gene ends were 0 bases for V and 6 bases for J; bases not matched to a gene: 6. Using reference TRBV5-1 and TRBJ2-1 for the parts outside the CDR3, the full variable domain is KAGVTQTPRYLIKTRGQQVTLSCSPISGHRSVSWYQQTPGQGLQFLFEYFSETQRNKGNFPGRFSGRQFSNSRSEMNVSTLELGDSALYLCASSLGDSVPNEQFFGPGTRLTVL.

The chain has TRBV7-2 and TRBJ2-7, with 7 bases aligning to TRBD1. The CDR3 sequence is 15 residues long. V trimming: 2 bases; J trimming: 2 bases; junction bases outside the gene matches: 6. CDR1 and CDR2 from the germline V gene are SGHTA and FQGNSA. The CDR3 DNA sequence: TGTGCCAGCAGCTTAAAACAGGGGTCCCCCTACGAGCAGTACTTC. It codes for CASSLKQGSPYEQYF.

There are many counts of this clonotype. J is TRBJ2-5 and V is TRBV5-1; 9 nucleotides match TRBD2. Germline V gives CDR1 SGHRS, CDR2 YFSETQ. The CDR3 totals 14 residues. Trimming took 4 bases from V and 5 from J; bases not matched to a gene: 6. The CDR3: CASSEGLAMETQYF. The CDR3 coding sequence is TGCGCCAGCAGCGAAGGACTAGCGATGGAGACCCAGTACTTC.

The chain is built from TRBV23-1 and TRBJ2-6, with 8 bases matching TRBD1. TRBV23-1 is flagged as an ORF with uncertain function. J was trimmed by 0 bases and V by 5 bases; bases with no gene match: 15. The CDR3 runs to 20 residues. DNA of the CDR3: TGCGCCAGCAGTGCTAAATGTCCGGGACAGGACTGCTCTGGGGCCAACGTCCTGACTTTC. Translating gives CASSAKCPGQDCSGANVLTF.

V usage is TRBV5-1 and J usage is TRBJ2-5, with D perhaps matching TRBD1 (6 bases). The CDR3 loop spans 13 amino acids. Germline assignment: CDR1 SGHRS and CDR2 YFSETQ. Trimming cost V 6 bases and J 1 base, with 10 bases left between them. CDR3 in amino acids: CASNGQLQETQYF. The CDR3 bases are TGCGCCAGCAACGGACAGCTCCAAGAGACCCAGTACTTC. Full variable domain (outside the CDR3, taken from reference TRBV5-1 and TRBJ2-5): KAGVTQTPRYLIKTRGQQVTLSCSPISGHRSVSWYQQTPGQGLQFLFEYFSETQRNKGNFPGRFSGRQFSNSRSEMNVSTLELGDSALYLCASNGQLQETQYFGPGTRLLVL.

This clonotype has more than one count but fewer than ten. The chain recombines TRBV27 with TRBJ1-5, with D possibly matching TRBD1 (5 bases). CDR1 and CDR2 from the germline V gene are MNHEY and SMNVEV (reference sequence). V lost 4 bases and J lost 5, with 15 bases in between. This CDR3 has 15 residues. CDR3 region: CASSWSGGSDQPQHF. The CDR3 DNA sequence: TGTGCCAGCAGTTGGTCTGGGGGGTCAGATCAGCCCCAGCATTTT.